One sample yielded the 11 T cell receptor beta chains listed below, sequenced in a study of T-cell memory formation after mild COVID-19. TCRdb processed the 5' RACE reads anew with MiXCR; each CDR3 protein has one entry. The table records 130,000 to 150,000 distinct CDR3 sequences, roughly 19% of them present only once. The material sequenced was PBMCs or a T cell subset sorted from them (not recorded which). Source of these receptors: an adult woman who had mild COVID-19 (a few samples of this study predate the infection). Cell type and time point are not known.

The rearrangement links TRBV11-2 to TRBJ1-6; 10 nucleotides line up with TRBD1. V was pared by 5 bases and J by 9 bases, with 16 bases of the junction left unmatched. CDR1 and CDR2 from the germline V gene are SGHAT and FQNNGV. The CDR3 sequence is 18 residues long. CDR3 loop: CASSSGQGVPRAGSPLHF. The CDR3 bases are TGTGCCAGCAGCAGCGGACAGGGGGTTCCGAGGGCAGGTTCACCCCTCCACTTT. Supplemented by reference TRBV11-2 and TRBJ1-6, the full variable domain reads EAGVAQSPRYKIIEKRQSVAFWCNPISGHATLYWYQQILGQGPKLLIQFQNNGVVDDSQLPKDRFSAERLKGVDSTLKIQPAKLEDSAVYLCASSSGQGVPRAGSPLHFGNGTRLTVT.

This clonotype has just a few counts. The V call is TRBV5-1, the J call TRBJ1-1; D ambiguous. CDR3 size: 16 residues. Germline-derived CDR1 and CDR2 are SGHRS and YFSETQ. The germline V and J ends were trimmed by 0 bases and 1 base, with 13 bases remaining between them. CDR3 protein: CASSLESPRPNTEAFF. CDR3 sequence (DNA): TGCGCCAGCAGCTTGGAATCTCCTAGACCGAACACTGAAGCTTTCTTT.

The chain recombines TRBV5-6 with TRBJ2-7; TRBD1 or TRBD2 may be the D gene (5 bases each). This CDR3 spans 14 amino acids. With 5 bases removed from V and 3 bases from J, the gap between germline ends came to 15 bases. CDR1 and CDR2 (germline): SGHDT, YYEEEE. The CDR3 here is CASRREGRSYEQYF. The CDR3 DNA reads as TGTGCCAGCAGGCGTGAGGGGCGAAGCTACGAGCAGTACTTC.

The chain recombines TRBV7-3 with TRBJ2-2; D could derive from TRBD1 or TRBD2 (5 bases each). Germline V CDR1 and CDR2: SGHTA, FQGTGA. Trimming cost V 4 bases and J 0 bases, with 12 bases left between them. This CDR3 spans 16 amino acids. This chain's CDR3 is CASSYGDGANTGELFF. The DNA of the CDR3 is TGTGCCAGCAGCTACGGGGACGGCGCGAACACCGGGGAGCTGTTTTTT.

The CDR3 nucleotides read TGCAGTGCTAGATCCAGGGGTTACGAGCAGTACTTC. Residues: CSARSRGYEQYF. The chain carries TRBV20-1 and TRBJ2-7; tentatively, D is TRBD1 (6 bases). Trimming removed 2 bases from V and 4 bases from J, with 9 bases in between. Germline-derived CDR1 and CDR2 are DFQATT and SNEGSKA (reference sequence). CDR3 size: 12 residues.

The genes are TRBV7-8 and TRBJ2-5, with TRBD2 identical over 8 bases. The CDR3 loop spans 16 amino acids. CDR1 is SGHVS and CDR2 is FQNEAQ in the germline V gene. Losses at the gene ends were 0 bases for V and 5 bases for J; bases not matched to a gene: 8. CDR3 protein: CASSLAPRGGVETQYF. CDR3 DNA: TGTGCCAGCAGCTTAGCGCCCCGGGGGGGGGTGGAGACCCAGTACTTC.

This clonotype was detected only a few times. The chain joins TRBV6-2 or TRBV6-3 to TRBJ2-2; 7 nucleotides match TRBD2. From germline, CDR1 is MNHEY and CDR2 SVGEGT. After removal of 0 bases from V and 5 bases from J, the junction contained 12 bases not matched to a gene. The CDR3 covers 18 residues. CDR3 loop: CASSYSTGGSQFTGELFF. The DNA for the CDR3 is TGTGCCAGCAGTTACTCGACGGGCGGGAGCCAATTTACCGGGGAGCTGTTTTTT.

This clonotype was picked up a small number of times. For the CDR3, the DNA is TGTGCCAGCAGCCAAAATGATAATTCACCCCTCCACTTT. This encodes CASSQNDNSPLHF. The chain couples TRBV11-2 to TRBJ1-6; D unresolved. Trimming took off 5 bases at V and 5 bases at J, with 7 bases between the two ends. CDR1 and CDR2 from the germline V gene are SGHAT and FQNNGV. The CDR3 is 13 residues long. Looking up the rest from reference TRBV11-2 and TRBJ1-6 gives the full variable domain: EAGVAQSPRYKIIEKRQSVAFWCNPISGHATLYWYQQILGQGPKLLIQFQNNGVVDDSQLPKDRFSAERLKGVDSTLKIQPAKLEDSAVYLCASSQNDNSPLHFGNGTRLTVT.

There are a few counts of this clonotype. The CDR3 protein is CASSLVWSDTEAFF. The CDR3, as DNA: TGTGCCAGCAGTTTAGTCTGGTCGGACACTGAAGCTTTCTTT. The V call is TRBV12-3 or TRBV12-4, the J call TRBJ1-1; no clear D. V was cut by 1 base and J by 3 bases, with 9 bases left in between. The CDR3 spans 14 residues.

There are a few counts of this clonotype. V gene TRBV28 combines with J gene TRBJ2-7; 9 bases line up with TRBD2. CDR1 MDHEN and CDR2 SYDVKM come from the germline V gene. The CDR3 consists of 15 residues. Unmatched junction bases numbered 10, after V lost 4 bases and J lost 6 bases. The CDR3 is CASSSAGTSIREQYF. The CDR3 DNA reads TGTGCCAGCAGTTCAGCCGGGACTAGCATACGCGAGCAGTACTTC.

This clonotype showed up just a few times. The rearrangement joins TRBV12-3 or TRBV12-4 to TRBJ1-2, with 10 bases identical to TRBD1. CDR3 length: 16 amino acids. With V trimmed by 6 bases and J by 4 bases, 11 bases remained unmatched. This CDR3 reads CASRPPGQGLIYGYTF. CDR3 nucleotide sequence: TGTGCCAGCAGACCTCCGGGACAGGGGCTAATCTATGGCTACACCTTC.